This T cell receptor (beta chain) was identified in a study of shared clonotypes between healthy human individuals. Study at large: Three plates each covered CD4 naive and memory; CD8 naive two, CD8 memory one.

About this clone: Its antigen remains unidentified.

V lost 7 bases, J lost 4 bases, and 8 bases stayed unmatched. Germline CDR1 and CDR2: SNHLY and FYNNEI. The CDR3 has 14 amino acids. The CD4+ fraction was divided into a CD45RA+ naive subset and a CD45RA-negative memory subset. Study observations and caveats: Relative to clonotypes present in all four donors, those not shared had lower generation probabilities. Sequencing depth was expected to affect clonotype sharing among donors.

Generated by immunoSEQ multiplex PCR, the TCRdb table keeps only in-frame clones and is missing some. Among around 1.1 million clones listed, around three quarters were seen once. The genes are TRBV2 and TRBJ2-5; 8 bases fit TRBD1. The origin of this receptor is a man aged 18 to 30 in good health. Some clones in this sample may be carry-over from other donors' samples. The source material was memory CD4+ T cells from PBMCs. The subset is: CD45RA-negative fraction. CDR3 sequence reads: CASNPDRGGETQYF. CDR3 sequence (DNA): TGTGCCAGCAACCCAGACAGGGGAGGAGAGACCCAGTACTTC.